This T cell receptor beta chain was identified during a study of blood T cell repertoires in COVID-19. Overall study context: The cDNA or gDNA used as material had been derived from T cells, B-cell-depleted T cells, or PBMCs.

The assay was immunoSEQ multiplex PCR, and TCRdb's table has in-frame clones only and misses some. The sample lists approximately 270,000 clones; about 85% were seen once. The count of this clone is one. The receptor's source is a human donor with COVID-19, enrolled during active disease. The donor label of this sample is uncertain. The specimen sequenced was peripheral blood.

The CDR3 protein is CASSLTGFSGSDNYEQYF. CDR3 nucleotide sequence: TGTGCCAGCAGCTTAACCGGATTCAGCGGGAGCGATAACTACGAGCAGTACTTC. V usage is TRBV7-3 and J usage is TRBJ2-7; the match to TRBD2 covers 8 bases. The CDR3 extends over 18 amino acids. Germline V lookup: CDR1 SGHTA, CDR2 FQGTGA. V lost 0 bases to trimming and J lost 3 bases; unmatched junction nucleotides: 13.